This TCR beta chain was profiled in a study of blood T cell repertoires in COVID-19. Across the study: Donors in the United States, Italy and Spain gave samples during acute or convalescent COVID-19.

The CDR3 length is 10 residues. Trimming shortened V by 10 bases and J by 5 bases, and 8 bases separated the two germline ends. Germline V CDR1 and CDR2: MDHEN, SYDVKM. Per the original methods: Researchers report that nucleated cell counts were estimated from reference gene primer amplification. The method was immunoSEQ multiplex PCR; TCRdb's version includes in-frame clones alone and lacks a portion of them. The D gene and trimming were derived from the DNA, and the V and J assignments and clone size from that table. Here the sample spans under 250,000 clones, more than 65% being singletons. The sequence was collected from a woman aged 80 or older with acute or convalescent COVID-19. Sequenced: peripheral blood. This chain joins TRBV28 and TRBJ1-2; the D is unclear. The CDR3: CATVRYGYTF. The DNA of the CDR3 is TGTGCCACGGTTAGATATGGCTACACCTTC.